These 14 T cell receptor beta chains were all obtained from the same sample, sequenced in a study of blood T cell repertoires in COVID-19. The repertoire was sequenced with immunoSEQ multiplex PCR; TCRdb's copy has only in-frame clones and lacks some. The sample yields hundreds of thousands of clones, approximately 83% seen once. The sequencing sample was made of peripheral blood. These receptors originate from a woman in her 30s with COVID-19, enrolled during active disease.

V is TRBV21-1 and J is TRBJ1-6; TRBD1, the D gene given by the table, was not confirmed from the DNA. TRBV21-1 is classified as a pseudogene. This CDR3 has 16 residues. The CDR3 here is CASSKSQGIYNSPLHF. CDR3 sequence (DNA): TGTGCCAGCAGCAAGTCGCAGGGAATATATAATTCACCCCTCCACTTT.

The chain is built from TRBV15 and TRBJ2-5, with D tentatively TRBD2 (5 bases). Germline values: CDR1 LNHNV, CDR2 YYDKDF (reference sequence). V dropped 1 base and J dropped 5 bases, with 11 bases sitting between them. The CDR3 is 14 residues long. The CDR3 loop reads CATSRGGSVETQYF. The CDR3 DNA reads TGTGCCACCAGCAGAGGGGGTAGCGTTGAGACCCAGTACTTC.

This chain links TRBV3-1 (or the pseudogene TRBV3-2) with TRBJ2-7; D unclear. The germline V and J ends were trimmed by 0 bases and 4 bases, with 22 bases remaining between them. Germline CDR1 reads LGHDT; CDR2 reads YNNKEL (reference sequence). The CDR3 is made up of 18 amino acids. The CDR3 loop is CASSQDSEAHLGCYEQYF. In nucleotides, the CDR3 is TGTGCCAGCAGCCAAGACTCCGAGGCCCACCTTGGGTGTTACGAGCAGTACTTC.

The CDR3 region is CASSVANLANYGYTF. The CDR3 DNA is TGTGCCAGCAGCGTAGCCAATTTAGCTAACTATGGCTACACCTTC. This chain joins TRBV9 and TRBJ1-2, with D uncertain. The CDR3 consists of 15 residues. The ends were cut back, 0 bases at V and 0 bases at J, with 9 bases in the middle. Germline V gene data show CDR1 as SGDLS and CDR2 as YYNGEE. The full variable domain, its missing parts supplied by reference TRBV9 and TRBJ1-2, is DSGVTQTPKHLITATGQRVTLRCSPRSGDLSVYWYQQSLDQGLQFLIQYYNGEERAKGNILERFSAQQFPDLHSELNLSSLELGDSALYFCASSVANLANYGYTFGSGTRLTVV.

This clone was counted once. The V gene is TRBV5-1, the J gene TRBJ1-1; TRBD1 aligns across 8 bases. The junction had 11 bases not matched to a gene; V was cut back by 7 bases and J by 3 bases. Germline CDR1 is SGHRS and CDR2 is YFSETQ. This CDR3 is 15 amino acids long. The DNA of the CDR3 is TGCGCCAGCGGGTCAAGCAGGGGGCAAGACACTGAAGCTTTCTTT. This encodes CASGSSRGQDTEAFF. The full variable domain, its missing parts supplied by reference TRBV5-1 and TRBJ1-1, is KAGVTQTPRYLIKTRGQQVTLSCSPISGHRSVSWYQQTPGQGLQFLFEYFSETQRNKGNFPGRFSGRQFSNSRSEMNVSTLELGDSALYLCASGSSRGQDTEAFFGQGTRLTVV.

The chain is built from TRBV30 and TRBJ1-1; D gene ambiguous. Germline V lookup: CDR1 GTSNPN, CDR2 SVGIG (reference sequence). CDR3 length: 13 residues. Trimming pared 0 bases from V and 7 bases from J, leaving 12 bases between. The CDR3 DNA reads TGTGCCTGGAGTGTACGTTGGGGAGGTGAAGCTTTCTTT. It translates to CAWSVRWGGEAFF.

The V gene is TRBV19, the J gene TRBJ2-3; no clear D. Trimming shortened V by 5 bases and J by 2 bases, and 5 bases separated the two germline ends. This CDR3 region has 12 residues. Germline CDR1 and CDR2: LNHDA and SQIVND (reference sequence). This CDR3 is CASSSNTDTQYF. The CDR3 nucleotides read TGTGCCAGTAGTTCCAACACAGATACGCAGTATTTT.

This sequence joins TRBV10-3 and TRBJ2-3; D is possibly TRBD2 (6 bases). V was trimmed by 7 bases and J by 2 bases, leaving 22 bases between them. The germline CDR1 and CDR2 sequences are ENHRY and SYGVKD. The CDR3 is 17 residues long. CDR3 sequence: CAITPHFGGDNTDTQYF. CDR3 DNA sequence: TGTGCCATCACTCCCCACTTCGGGGGAGACAACACAGATACGCAGTATTTT.

The chain uses TRBV5-6 and TRBJ1-2, with TRBD1 matching 7 bases. CDR3 length: 11 residues. The V segment lost 5 bases and the J segment 7 bases; nucleotides outside the gene matches: 2. Germline CDR1 is SGHDT and CDR2 is YYEEEE. The CDR3 loop reads CASRQGGGYTF. The DNA of the CDR3 is TGTGCCAGCAGGCAGGGGGGTGGCTACACCTTC.

This clone was seen a single time. For the CDR3, the DNA is TGTGCCAGCAGCCAAAACAGGGACCAAGCTTTCTTT. Protein product: CASSQNRDQAFF. The chain employs TRBV5-4 and TRBJ1-1, with D perhaps TRBD1 (6 bases). V was cut by 4 bases and J by 9 bases, with 13 bases left in between. Germline-derived CDR1 and CDR2 are SGHNT and YYREEE (reference sequence). The CDR3 consists of 12 residues.

The chain has TRBV9 and TRBJ2-2, with 8 nucleotides matching TRBD2. From germline, CDR1 is SGDLS and CDR2 YYNGEE. Trimming cost V 4 bases and J 0 bases; bases outside gene matches: 5. This CDR3 is built from 16 residues. CDR3 sequence reads: CASSNIAGTNTGELFF. CDR3 nucleotides: TGTGCCAGCAGCAACATAGCGGGGACGAACACCGGGGAGCTGTTTTTT.

The V gene is TRBV5-6, the J gene TRBJ2-2, with D tentatively TRBD1 (5 bases). The CDR3 runs to 14 residues. Germline values: CDR1 SGHDT, CDR2 YYEEEE. V gave up 0 bases and J gave up 11 bases, with 14 bases separating them. For the CDR3, the DNA is TGTGCCAGCAGCTTGGAGCAGGGCTCACGCGAGCTGTTTTTT. Its protein product is CASSLEQGSRELFF.

This clone was detected once. This rearrangement joins TRBV2 to TRBJ2-5; 15 bases fit TRBD2. The trim removed 4 bases at V and 1 base at J, leaving 7 bases unmatched. The germline gives CDR1 SNHLY, CDR2 FYNNEI. This CDR3 comprises 18 residues. The CDR3 DNA sequence: TGTGCCAGCAGTGCTCCGGGACTAGCGGGGGGTTCCCAAGAGACCCAGTACTTC. Its translation is CASSAPGLAGGSQETQYF.

The genes are TRBV19 and TRBJ2-6; 7 nucleotides align to TRBD1. There are 15 residues in the CDR3. In germline, CDR1 is LNHDA, CDR2 SQIVND (reference sequence). V gave up 6 bases and J gave up 4 bases; unmatched junction bases: 6. The CDR3 reads CASRTTGAGANVLTF. The CDR3 bases are TGTGCCAGTAGGACCACAGGGGCCGGGGCCAACGTCCTGACTTTC. Filled out from reference TRBV19 and TRBJ2-6, the complete variable domain reads DGGITQSPKYLFRKEGQNVTLSCEQNLNHDAMYWYRQDPGQGLRLIYYSQIVNDFQKGDIAEGYSVSREKKESFPLTVTSAQKNPTAFYLCASRTTGAGANVLTFGAGSRLTVL.